This entry concerns a single T cell receptor (beta chain). Its antigen is unknown. V gave up 1 base and J gave up 2 bases, with 21 bases separating them. Germline CDR1 reads SGHTA; CDR2 reads FQGNSA. The CDR3 length is 18 residues. This entry is derived from a study of early T cells in non-severe SARS-CoV-2 infection. Study at large: Chains were unpaired, as sequencing was done on bulk RNA from unsorted whole blood.

The study, taken as a whole, reports: Matches to VDJdb favored anti-spike CD8 responses and missed private and CD4 specificities.

In the library, individual cDNA molecules carried attached unique molecular identifiers. TCRdb independently ran MiXCR on the 5' RACE reads; one entry per CDR3 protein. The table includes about 61,000 distinct CDR3 sequences, 10% to 14% detected once. The clonotype originates from an adult who was a healthcare worker with PCR-confirmed SARS-CoV-2 infection or an uninfected control (not recorded which). V usage is TRBV7-2 and J usage is TRBJ2-7; possible D gene TRBD1, 5 bases. Input material: whole blood. The CDR3 DNA reads TGTGCCAGCAGCTTAGTAAGGTCGGCAGGGAATCGCCCCTACGAGCAGTACTTC. Amino acids: CASSLVRSAGNRPYEQYF.